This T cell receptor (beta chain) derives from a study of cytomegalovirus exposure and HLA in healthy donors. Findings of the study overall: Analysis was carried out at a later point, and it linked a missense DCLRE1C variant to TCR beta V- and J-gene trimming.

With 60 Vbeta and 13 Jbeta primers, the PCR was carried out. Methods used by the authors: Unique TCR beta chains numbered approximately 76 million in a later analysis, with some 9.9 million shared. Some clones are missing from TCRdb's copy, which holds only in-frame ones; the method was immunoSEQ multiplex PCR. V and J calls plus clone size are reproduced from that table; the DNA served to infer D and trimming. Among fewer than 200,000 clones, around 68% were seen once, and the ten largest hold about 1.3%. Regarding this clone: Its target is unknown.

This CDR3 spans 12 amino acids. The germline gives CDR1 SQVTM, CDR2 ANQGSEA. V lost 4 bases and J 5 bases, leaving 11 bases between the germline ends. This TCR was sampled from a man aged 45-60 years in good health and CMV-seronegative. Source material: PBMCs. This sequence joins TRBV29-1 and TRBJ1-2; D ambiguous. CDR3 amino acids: CSVGKGGYGYTF. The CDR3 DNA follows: TGCAGCGTTGGAAAGGGCGGGTATGGCTACACCTTC.